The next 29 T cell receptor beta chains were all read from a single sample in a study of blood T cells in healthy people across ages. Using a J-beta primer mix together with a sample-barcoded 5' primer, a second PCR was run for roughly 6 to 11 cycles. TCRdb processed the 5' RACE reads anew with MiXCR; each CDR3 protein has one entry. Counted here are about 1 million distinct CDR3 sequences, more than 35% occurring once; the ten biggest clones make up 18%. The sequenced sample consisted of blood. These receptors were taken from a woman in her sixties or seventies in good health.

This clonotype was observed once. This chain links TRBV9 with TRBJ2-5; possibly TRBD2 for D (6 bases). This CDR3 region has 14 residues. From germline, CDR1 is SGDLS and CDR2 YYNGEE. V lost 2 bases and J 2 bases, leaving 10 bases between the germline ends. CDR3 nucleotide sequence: TGTGCCAGCAGCGTGACGGGAGATCAAGAGACCCAGTACTTC. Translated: CASSVTGDQETQYF.

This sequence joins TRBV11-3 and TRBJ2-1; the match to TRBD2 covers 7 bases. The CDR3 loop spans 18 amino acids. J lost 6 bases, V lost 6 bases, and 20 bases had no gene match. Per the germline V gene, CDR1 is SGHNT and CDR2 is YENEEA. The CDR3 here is CASRPDWREMAYFNEQFF. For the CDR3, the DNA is TGTGCCAGCAGACCCGACTGGCGGGAGATGGCCTACTTCAATGAGCAGTTCTTC.

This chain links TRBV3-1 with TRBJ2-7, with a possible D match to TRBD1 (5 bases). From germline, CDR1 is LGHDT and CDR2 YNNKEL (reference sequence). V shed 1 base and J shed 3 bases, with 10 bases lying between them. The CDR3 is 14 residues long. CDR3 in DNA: TGTGCCAGCAGCCAAGTGCAGGGCCACTACGAGCAGTACTTC. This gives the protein CASSQVQGHYEQYF.

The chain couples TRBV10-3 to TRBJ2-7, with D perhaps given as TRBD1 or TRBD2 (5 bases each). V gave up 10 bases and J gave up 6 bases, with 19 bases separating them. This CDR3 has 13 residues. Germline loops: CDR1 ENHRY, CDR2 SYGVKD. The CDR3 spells CATKAPRESEQYF. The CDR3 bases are TGTGCCACCAAGGCCCCCAGGGAGAGCGAGCAGTACTTC.

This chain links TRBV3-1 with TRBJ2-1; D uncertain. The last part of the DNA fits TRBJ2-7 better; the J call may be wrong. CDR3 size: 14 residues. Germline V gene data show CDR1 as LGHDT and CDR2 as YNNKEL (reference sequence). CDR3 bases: TGTGCCAGCAGCCATTGGAGCTCCTACAATGAGCAGTACTTC. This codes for CASSHWSSYNEQYF.

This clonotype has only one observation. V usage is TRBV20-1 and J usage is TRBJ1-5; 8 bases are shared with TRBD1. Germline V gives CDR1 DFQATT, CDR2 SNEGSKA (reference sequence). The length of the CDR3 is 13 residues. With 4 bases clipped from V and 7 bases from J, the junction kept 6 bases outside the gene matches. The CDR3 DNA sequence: TGCAGTGCTACGACAGGGGTTTACCAGCCCCAGCATTTT. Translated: CSATTGVYQPQHF.

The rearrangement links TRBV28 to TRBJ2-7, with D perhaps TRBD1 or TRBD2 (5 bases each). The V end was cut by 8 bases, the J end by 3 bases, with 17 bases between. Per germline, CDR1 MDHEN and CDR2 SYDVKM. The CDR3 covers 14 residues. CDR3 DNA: TGTGCCAGCGGACCCCGGGACCACTTCTACGAGCAGTACTTC. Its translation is CASGPRDHFYEQYF.

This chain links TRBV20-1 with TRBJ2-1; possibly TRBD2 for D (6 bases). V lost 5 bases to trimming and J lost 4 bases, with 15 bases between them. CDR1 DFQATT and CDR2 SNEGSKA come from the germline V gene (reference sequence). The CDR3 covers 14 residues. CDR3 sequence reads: CSADTGTGYNEQFF. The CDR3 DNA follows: TGCAGTGCTGATACCGGGACTGGATACAATGAGCAGTTCTTC.

Written as DNA, the CDR3 is TGCAGCGTAAGAAGCGGAAAGTCCTACAATGAGCAGTTCTTC. Protein sequence: CSVRSGKSYNEQFF. The V gene is TRBV29-1, the J gene TRBJ2-1, with a weak D call TRBD2 (5 bases). Germline V gives CDR1 SQVTM, CDR2 ANQGSEA. This CDR3 is built from 14 residues. The V and J ends lost 6 bases and 1 base respectively, with 13 bases between them.

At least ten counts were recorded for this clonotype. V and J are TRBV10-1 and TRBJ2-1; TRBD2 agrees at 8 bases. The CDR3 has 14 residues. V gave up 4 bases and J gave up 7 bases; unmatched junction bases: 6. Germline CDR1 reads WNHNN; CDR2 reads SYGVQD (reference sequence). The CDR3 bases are TGCGCCAGCAGTGTAAAACTAGCGGCTAATGAGCAGTTCTTC. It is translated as CASSVKLAANEQFF.

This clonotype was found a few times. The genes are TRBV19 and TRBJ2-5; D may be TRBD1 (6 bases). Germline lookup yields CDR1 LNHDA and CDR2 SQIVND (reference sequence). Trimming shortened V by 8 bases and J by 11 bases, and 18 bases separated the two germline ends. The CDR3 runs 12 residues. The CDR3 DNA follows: TGTGCCAGTTCCAACAGGGTAGGTGAGCAGTACTTC. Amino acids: CASSNRVGEQYF. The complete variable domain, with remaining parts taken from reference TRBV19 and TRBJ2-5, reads DGGITQSPKYLFRKEGQNVTLSCEQNLNHDAMYWYRQDPGQGLRLIYYSQIVNDFQKGDIAEGYSVSREKKESFPLTVTSAQKNPTAFYLCASSNRVGEQYFGPGTRLLVL.

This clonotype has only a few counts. DNA of the CDR3: TGTGCCAGCAGTTTACGACTAGCGGCAAGCACAGATACGCAGTATTTT. It yields the protein CASSLRLAASTDTQYF. This chain links TRBV27 with TRBJ2-3; TRBD2 aligns across 9 bases. The CDR3 loop spans 16 amino acids. V lost 2 bases, J lost 0 bases, and 3 bases stayed unmatched. The germline V gene has CDR1 MNHEY and CDR2 SMNVEV (reference sequence).

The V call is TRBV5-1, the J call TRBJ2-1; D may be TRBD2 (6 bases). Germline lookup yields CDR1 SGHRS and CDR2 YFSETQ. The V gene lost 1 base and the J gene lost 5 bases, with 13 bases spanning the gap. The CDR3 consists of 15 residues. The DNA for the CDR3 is TGCGCCAGCAGCTTGAATCCGGGAGTGGACAATGAGCAGTTCTTC. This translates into CASSLNPGVDNEQFF.

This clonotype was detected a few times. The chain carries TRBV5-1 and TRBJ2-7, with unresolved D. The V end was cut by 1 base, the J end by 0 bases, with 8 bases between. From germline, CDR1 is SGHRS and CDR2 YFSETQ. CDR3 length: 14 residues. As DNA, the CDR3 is TGCGCCAGCAGCTTGTCGGAAGACTCCTACGAGCAGTACTTC. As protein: CASSLSEDSYEQYF.

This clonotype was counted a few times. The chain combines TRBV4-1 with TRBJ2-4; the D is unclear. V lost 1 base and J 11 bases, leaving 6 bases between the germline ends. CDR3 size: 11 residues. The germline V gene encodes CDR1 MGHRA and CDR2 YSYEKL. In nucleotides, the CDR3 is TGCGCCAGCAGCCAAGGGGCCTTTCAGTACTTC. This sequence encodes CASSQGAFQYF.

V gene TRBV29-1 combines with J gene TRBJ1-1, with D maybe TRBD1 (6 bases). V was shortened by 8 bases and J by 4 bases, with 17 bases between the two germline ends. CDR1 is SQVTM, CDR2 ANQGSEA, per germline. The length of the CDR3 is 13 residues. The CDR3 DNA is TGCAGCACACAGGGCGTGGGTGGCACTGAAGCTTTCTTT. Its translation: CSTQGVGGTEAFF. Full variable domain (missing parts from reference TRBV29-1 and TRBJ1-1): SAVISQKPSRDICQRGTSLTIQCQVDSQVTMMFWYRQQPGQSLTLIATANQGSEATYESGFVIDKFPISRPNLTFSTLTVSNMSPEDSSIYLCSTQGVGGTEAFFGQGTRLTVV.

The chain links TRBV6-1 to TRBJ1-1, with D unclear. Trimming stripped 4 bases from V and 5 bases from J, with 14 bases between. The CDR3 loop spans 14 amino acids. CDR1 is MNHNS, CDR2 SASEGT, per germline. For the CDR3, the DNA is TGTGCCAGCAGTGTCTATAGGGAGTGGACTGAAGCTTTCTTT. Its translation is CASSVYREWTEAFF.

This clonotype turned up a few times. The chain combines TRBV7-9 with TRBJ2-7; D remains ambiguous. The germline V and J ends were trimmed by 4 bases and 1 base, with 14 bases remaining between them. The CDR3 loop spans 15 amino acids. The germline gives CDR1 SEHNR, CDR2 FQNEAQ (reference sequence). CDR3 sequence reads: CASSSPMDGSYEQYF. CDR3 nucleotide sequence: TGTGCCAGCAGCTCCCCCATGGACGGGTCCTACGAGCAGTACTTC. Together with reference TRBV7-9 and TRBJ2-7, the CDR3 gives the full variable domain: DTGVSQNPRHKITKRGQNVTFRCDPISEHNRLYWYRQTLGQGPEFLTYFQNEAQLEKSRLLSDRFSAERPKGSFSTLEIQRTEQGDSAMYLCASSSPMDGSYEQYFGPGTRLTVT.

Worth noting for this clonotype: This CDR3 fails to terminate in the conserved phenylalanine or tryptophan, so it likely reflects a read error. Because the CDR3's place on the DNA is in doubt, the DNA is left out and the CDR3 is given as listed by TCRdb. The CDR3 sequence is CAINRQGAETGGYTFGS. The chain carries TRBV10-3 and TRBJ2-5; whether TRBD1, the table's D call, matches the DNA was not checked. The CDR3 contains 17 residues when both ends are counted. From germline, CDR1 is ENHRY and CDR2 SYGVKD.

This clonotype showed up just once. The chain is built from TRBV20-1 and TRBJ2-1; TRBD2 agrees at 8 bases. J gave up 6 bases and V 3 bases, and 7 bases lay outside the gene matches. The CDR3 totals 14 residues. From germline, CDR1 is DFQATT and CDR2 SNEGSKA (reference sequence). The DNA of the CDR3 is TGCAGTGCTAGTGGCTCTAGCGGGTTCAATGAGCAGTTCTTC. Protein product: CSASGSSGFNEQFF.

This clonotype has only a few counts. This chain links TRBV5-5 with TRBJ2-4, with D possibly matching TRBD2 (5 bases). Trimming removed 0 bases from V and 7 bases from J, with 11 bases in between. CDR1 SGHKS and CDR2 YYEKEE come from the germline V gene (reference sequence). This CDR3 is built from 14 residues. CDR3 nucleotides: TGTGCCAGCAGCTTGGGGGGAGAACTCAACATTCAGTACTTC. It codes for CASSLGGELNIQYF.

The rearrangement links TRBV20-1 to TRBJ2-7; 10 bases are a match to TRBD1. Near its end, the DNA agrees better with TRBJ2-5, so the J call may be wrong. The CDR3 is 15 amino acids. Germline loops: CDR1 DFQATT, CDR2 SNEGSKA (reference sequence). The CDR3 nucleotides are TGCAGTGTCTATCGACTGGGACAGGGGAAAGAGACCCAGTACTTC. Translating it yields CSVYRLGQGKETQYF.

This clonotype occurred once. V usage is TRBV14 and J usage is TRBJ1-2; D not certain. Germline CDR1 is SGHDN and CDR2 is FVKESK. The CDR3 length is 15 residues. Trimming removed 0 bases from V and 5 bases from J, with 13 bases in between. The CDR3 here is CASSQEGFKLYGYTF. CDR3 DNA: TGTGCCAGCAGCCAAGAAGGTTTCAAGTTGTATGGCTACACCTTC.

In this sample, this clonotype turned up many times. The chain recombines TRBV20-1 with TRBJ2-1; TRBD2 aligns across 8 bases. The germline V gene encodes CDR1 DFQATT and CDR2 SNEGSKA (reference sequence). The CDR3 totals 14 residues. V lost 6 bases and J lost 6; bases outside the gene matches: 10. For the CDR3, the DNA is TGCAGTGCCACGAAAGCGGGAGTCTTCAATGAGCAGTTCTTC. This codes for CSATKAGVFNEQFF.

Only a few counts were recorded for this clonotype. CDR3 nucleotide sequence: TGCAGTGCTAGAGTCGGCGGGAGTAGCGAGACCCAGTACTTC. Protein product: CSARVGGSSETQYF. The chain has TRBV20-1 and TRBJ2-5; 7 bases agree with TRBD2. V shed 1 base, J shed 5 bases, and the junction held 7 bases outside the gene matches. Germline V gene lookup returns CDR1 DFQATT and CDR2 SNEGSKA (reference sequence). The CDR3 totals 14 residues.

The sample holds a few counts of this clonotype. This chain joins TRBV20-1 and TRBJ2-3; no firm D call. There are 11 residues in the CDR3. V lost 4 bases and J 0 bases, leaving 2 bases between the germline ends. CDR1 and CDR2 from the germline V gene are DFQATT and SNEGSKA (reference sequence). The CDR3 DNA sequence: TGCAGTGCTATGAGCACAGATACGCAGTATTTT. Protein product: CSAMSTDTQYF.

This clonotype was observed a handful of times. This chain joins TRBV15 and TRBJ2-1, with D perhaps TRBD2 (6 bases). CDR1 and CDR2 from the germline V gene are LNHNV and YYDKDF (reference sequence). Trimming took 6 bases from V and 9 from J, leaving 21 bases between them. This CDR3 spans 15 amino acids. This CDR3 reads CATRSPSALRVEQFF. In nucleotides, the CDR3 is TGTGCCACCAGGAGCCCTAGCGCCCTGAGGGTTGAGCAGTTCTTC.

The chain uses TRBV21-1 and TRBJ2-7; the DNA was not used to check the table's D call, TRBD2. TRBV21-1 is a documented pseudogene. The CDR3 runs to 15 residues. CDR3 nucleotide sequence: TGTGCCTGCAGTAGGATAGCGGGAGGCTCCTACGAGCAGTACTTC. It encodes CACSRIAGGSYEQYF.

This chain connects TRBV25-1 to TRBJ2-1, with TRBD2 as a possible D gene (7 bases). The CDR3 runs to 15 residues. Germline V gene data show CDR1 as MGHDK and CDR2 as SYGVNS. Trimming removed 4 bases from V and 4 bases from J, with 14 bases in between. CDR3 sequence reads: CASSVSGTPYNEQFF. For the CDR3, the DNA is TGTGCCAGCAGTGTAAGCGGGACACCATACAATGAGCAGTTCTTC.